These 20 T cell receptor beta chains were sequenced from one sample in a study of OX40 agonist ivuxolimab in advanced cancers. TCRdb's copy holds only in-frame clones and misses some; the assay was immunoSEQ multiplex PCR. The table has about 93,000 clones, about 91% seen once; the top ten hold roughly 0.5%. Sample: CD4+ or CD8+ T cells sorted from blood, taken in a trial of the OX40 agonist ivuxolimab. The source of these receptors is an adult with an advanced solid tumor such as melanoma, head and neck, liver or kidney cancer.

This clone was seen only once. This chain uses TRBV4-1 with TRBJ1-1; D unclear. The CDR3 is 14 amino acids. V lost 3 bases, J lost 6 bases, and 14 bases lay in between. Germline CDR1 reads MGHRA; CDR2 reads YSYEKL. The CDR3 protein is CASSQPTRPAEAFF. CDR3 in DNA: TGCGCCAGCAGCCAGCCCACTCGGCCCGCTGAAGCTTTCTTT.

This sequence joins TRBV6-5 and TRBJ1-5; 7 bases are shared with TRBD1. The V segment lost 8 bases and the J segment 5 bases; nucleotides outside the gene matches: 6. CDR1 is MNHEY, CDR2 SVGAGI, per germline. CDR3 length: 13 amino acids. The CDR3 protein is CASGGTAYQPQHF. DNA of the CDR3: TGTGCCAGCGGGGGGACAGCTTATCAGCCCCAGCATTTT.

A few counts support this clone. The chain uses TRBV21-1 and TRBJ2-7; the table names TRBD2, a call not compared with the DNA. TRBV21-1 is a pseudogene locus. There are 17 residues in the CDR3. This CDR3 reads CASSNPGKGEIPHEQYF. CDR3 nucleotides: TGTGCCAGCAGCAATCCGGGCAAGGGAGAAATCCCCCACGAGCAGTACTTC.

The chain is built from TRBV11-2 and TRBJ2-7; D possibly corresponds to TRBD2 (6 bases). This CDR3 comprises 16 residues. The V end was cut by 1 base, the J end by 2 bases, with 15 bases between. The germline V gene has CDR1 SGHAT and CDR2 FQNNGV. CDR3 coding DNA: TGTGCCAGCAGCTTAGGCGCCGGGACTTACCCCTACGAGCAGTACTTC. As protein: CASSLGAGTYPYEQYF.

V and J are TRBV7-9 and TRBJ1-6; D is unclear. V gave up 4 bases and J gave up 10 bases, with 11 bases separating them. This CDR3 region has 13 residues. Germline lookup yields CDR1 SEHNR and CDR2 FQNEAQ (reference sequence). CDR3 nucleotide sequence: TGTGCCAGCAGCTCCGTCGGCGGGTCACCCCTCCACTTT. Its translation: CASSSVGGSPLHF.

The V call is TRBV18, the J call TRBJ2-7; 11 nucleotides align to TRBD2. Germline CDR1 reads KGHSH; CDR2 reads LQKENI. The junction had 2 bases not matched to a gene; V was cut back by 2 bases and J by 2 bases. This CDR3 is 15 amino acids long. CDR3 amino acids: CASSPSSGGTYEQYF. CDR3 in DNA: TGTGCCAGCTCACCATCTAGCGGGGGGACCTACGAGCAGTACTTC.

The chain combines TRBV11-3 with TRBJ2-7; 11 nucleotides align to TRBD2. Germline V gene lookup returns CDR1 SGHNT and CDR2 YENEEA. The CDR3 length is 15 residues. V trimming: 4 bases; J trimming: 3 bases; junction bases outside the gene matches: 5. The CDR3 here is CASSSLAGGSYEQYF. The DNA for the CDR3 is TGTGCCAGCAGCTCTCTAGCGGGAGGTAGCTACGAGCAGTACTTC. The full variable domain, rest sourced from reference TRBV11-3 and TRBJ2-7, is EAGVVQSPRYKIIEKKQPVAFWCNPISGHNTLYWYLQNLGQGPELLIRYENEEAVDDSQLPKDRFSAERLKGVDSTLKIQPAELGDSAVYLCASSSLAGGSYEQYFGPGTRLTVT.

This clone was observed a single time. The chain employs TRBV4-1 and TRBJ1-2; 7 bases fit TRBD1. J lost 2 bases, V lost 3 bases, and 12 bases had no gene match. The CDR3 runs to 17 residues. The germline gives CDR1 MGHRA, CDR2 YSYEKL. The CDR3 DNA follows: TGCGCCAGCAGCCATCATGCCGACAGGGTGGGGAACTATGGCTACACCTTC. Amino acid sequence: CASSHHADRVGNYGYTF.

The J gene is TRBJ2-3, the V gene TRBV7-3, with D unresolved. Germline assignment: CDR1 SGHTA and CDR2 FQGTGA. Trimming removed 1 base from V and 0 bases from J, with 5 bases in between. CDR3 length: 14 amino acids. CDR3 sequence (DNA): TGTGCCAGCAGCTTAATGGGAAGCACAGATACGCAGTATTTT. Residues: CASSLMGSTDTQYF. Combining the CDR3 with reference TRBV7-3 and TRBJ2-3 gives the whole variable domain GAGVSQTPSNKVTEKGKYVELRCDPISGHTALYWYRQSLGQGPEFLIYFQGTGAADDSGLPNDRFFAVRPEGSVSTLKIQRTERGDSAVYLCASSLMGSTDTQYFGPGTRLTVL.

The chain joins TRBV30 to TRBJ2-3; D might be TRBD1 (5 bases). Germline CDR1 is GTSNPN and CDR2 is SVGIG (reference sequence). The CDR3 length is 13 residues. Trimming removed 2 bases from V and 3 bases from J, with 9 bases in between. The CDR3 DNA reads TGTGCCTGGAGTATCCAGGGAACAGATACGCAGTATTTT. It yields the protein CAWSIQGTDTQYF.

This chain joins TRBV9 and TRBJ1-2; the D is unclear. This CDR3 is built from 13 residues. Trimming stripped 0 bases from V and 8 bases from J, with 11 bases between. Germline V gene sequence: CDR1 SGDLS, CDR2 YYNGEE. CDR3 region: CASSVAGSRGYTF. The DNA of the CDR3 is TGTGCCAGCAGCGTAGCGGGATCTCGAGGCTACACCTTC.

The rearrangement joins TRBV5-1 to TRBJ2-3; D is perhaps TRBD2 (6 bases). V lost 5 bases and J 6 bases, leaving 19 bases between the germline ends. The CDR3 is made up of 15 amino acids. The germline CDR1 and CDR2 sequences are SGHRS and YFSETQ. In nucleotides, the CDR3 is TGCGCCAGCAGTCAGACTAGTGGGGCTTGGGATACGCAGTATTTT. It yields the protein CASSQTSGAWDTQYF.

The chain carries TRBV9 and TRBJ2-3; no clear D. V shed 3 bases and J shed 3 bases, with 11 bases lying between them. The CDR3 is made up of 14 amino acids. Per the germline V gene, CDR1 is SGDLS and CDR2 is YYNGEE. Here the CDR3 DNA reads TGTGCCAGCAGCGCCCAAGGTAGGACAGATACGCAGTATTTT. This encodes CASSAQGRTDTQYF.

This sequence joins TRBV6-1 and TRBJ2-7; a weak D match, TRBD1 (5 bases). V shed 8 bases and J shed 1 base, with 18 bases lying between them. This CDR3 region has 15 residues. Germline assignment: CDR1 MNHNS and CDR2 SASEGT. The CDR3 sequence is CASSLQGSGSYEQYF. CDR3 in DNA: TGTGCCAGCTCCCTCCAGGGATCCGGATCCTACGAGCAGTACTTC.

This chain uses TRBV9 with TRBJ2-7, with TRBD1 as a possible D gene (5 bases). The length of the CDR3 is 17 residues. Trimming took 1 base from V and 3 from J, leaving 20 bases between them. In germline, CDR1 is SGDLS, CDR2 YYNGEE. The CDR3 loop is CASSVYRGTGFNYEQYF. The CDR3 region has the DNA TGTGCCAGCAGCGTATATCGTGGAACAGGTTTTAACTACGAGCAGTACTTC.

This sequence joins TRBV6-1 and TRBJ2-7; TRBD2 aligns across 14 bases. Germline V CDR1 and CDR2: MNHNS, SASEGT. V lost 5 bases, J lost 7 bases, and 4 bases stayed unmatched. CDR3 length: 14 residues. The CDR3 nucleotides are TGTGCCAGCAGTTGGACTAGCGGGAGGAATGAGCAGTACTTC. It encodes CASSWTSGRNEQYF.

The genes are TRBV11-2 and TRBJ1-6; D might be TRBD1 (5 bases). This CDR3 contains 16 residues. The V and J ends lost 1 base and 8 bases respectively, with 15 bases between them. CDR1 is SGHAT, CDR2 FQNNGV, per germline. Here the CDR3 reads CASSLVGGAGHSPLHF. As DNA, the CDR3 is TGTGCCAGCAGCTTAGTCGGGGGTGCTGGACATTCACCCCTCCACTTT.

The count of this clone is one. Written as DNA, the CDR3 is TGTGCCAGCAGCTTGGTTAGCGGGGGGGCTGGTCTATACAATGAGCAGTTCTTC. Residues: CASSLVSGGAGLYNEQFF. This chain joins TRBV5-4 and TRBJ2-1; 11 bases line up with TRBD2. This CDR3 has 18 residues. Trimming at V came to 0 bases and at J to 4 bases, leaving 9 bases not matched to a gene. Germline assignment: CDR1 SGHNT and CDR2 YYREEE (reference sequence).

This clone has more than one count but fewer than ten. J is TRBJ2-5 and V is TRBV6-4, with 9 bases that match TRBD2. Germline CDR1 is MRHNA and CDR2 is SNTAGT. The CDR3 runs to 15 residues. The junction had 4 bases not matched to a gene; V was cut back by 3 bases and J by 2 bases. The CDR3 region has the DNA TGTGCCAGCAGTGAACTAGCGGGTGAACAAGAGACCCAGTACTTC. This translates into CASSELAGEQETQYF.

This chain joins TRBV10-2 and TRBJ1-2; no reliable D call. The CDR3 has 13 residues. V dropped 10 bases and J dropped 4 bases, with 16 bases sitting between them. Germline values: CDR1 WSHSY, CDR2 SAAADI. The chain's CDR3 is CATTFGRSYGYTF. CDR3 bases: TGCGCCACTACCTTTGGACGCAGCTATGGCTACACCTTC.